The source of this TCR beta chain is a study of T cell responses to AZD1222 COVID-19 vaccine. Findings of the study overall: Elevations in Spike-specific TCR breadth and depth followed administration of two AZD1222 doses. There were mostly white British donors and more females than males, and clonal diversity was possibly underestimated. At study baseline, merely five or six AZD1222 recipients were seropositive. Nearly half of spike-specific TCRs reportedly target unmutated variant regions.

TCRdb's table, derived via immunoSEQ multiplex PCR, lists solely in-frame clones and lacks some. Of fewer than 150,000 clones in the sample, 89% are singletons; the top ten hold roughly a tenth. On this clone itself: Its antigen is currently unknown.

Trimming cost V 7 bases and J 8 bases, with 17 bases left between them. This CDR3 is built from 13 residues. Germline V gene lookup returns CDR1 SQVTM and CDR2 ANQGSEA. The J gene is TRBJ1-4, the V gene TRBV29-1; D remains ambiguous. The source material was peripheral blood, sampled 28 days after the second AZD1222 dose. This TCR was sampled from an adult who received the AZD1222 COVID-19 vaccine. CDR3 in amino acids: CSAWQPGEEKLFF. CDR3 nucleotides: TGCAGCGCCTGGCAGCCGGGTGAGGAAAAACTGTTTTTT.